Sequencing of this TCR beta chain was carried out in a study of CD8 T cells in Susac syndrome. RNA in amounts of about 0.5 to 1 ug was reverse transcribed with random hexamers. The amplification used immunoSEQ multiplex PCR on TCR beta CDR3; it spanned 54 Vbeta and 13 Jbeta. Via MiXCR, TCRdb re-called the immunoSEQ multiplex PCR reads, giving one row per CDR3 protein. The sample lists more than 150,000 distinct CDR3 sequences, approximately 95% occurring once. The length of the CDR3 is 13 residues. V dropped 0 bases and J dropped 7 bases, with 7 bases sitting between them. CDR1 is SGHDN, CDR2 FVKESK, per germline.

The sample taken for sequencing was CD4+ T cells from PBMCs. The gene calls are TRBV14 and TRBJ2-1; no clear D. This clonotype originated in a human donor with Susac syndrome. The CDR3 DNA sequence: TGTGCCAGCAGCCAAGAGATTAGGAATGAGCAGTTCTTC. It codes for CASSQEIRNEQFF.